The 3 T cell receptor beta chains below come from one sample, sequenced in a study of blood T cell repertoires in COVID-19 (dated by TCRdb to the early 2020s). Libraries were constructed by the immunoSEQ multiplex PCR assay. TCRdb retrieved this table from immuneACCESS and kept in-frame rearrangements only. Not all clones are present; in checked studies, unresolved V genes account for under half, and no reason is known for the remainder. The sample profile shows 150,000 to 200,000 clones; roughly nine tenths of them were found once. The ten largest clonotypes hold roughly 2% of the sample. Sequencing was done on a sample of peripheral blood. The receptors were sampled from a man aged 18 to 29 who had recovered from COVID-19.

J is TRBJ1-2 and V is TRBV6-5; TRBD1 matches 9 bases. Germline-derived CDR1 and CDR2 are MNHEY and SVGAGI. The V segment lost 4 bases and the J segment 4 bases; nucleotides outside the gene matches: 7. There are 15 residues in the CDR3. The CDR3 loop is CASSLAGTGTYGYTF. The CDR3 DNA reads as TGTGCCAGCAGTTTGGCCGGGACAGGGACCTATGGCTACACCTTC.

The chain couples TRBV27 to TRBJ2-3; no clear D gene. V lost 6 bases, J lost 0 bases, and 10 bases lay in between. The CDR3 contains 14 residues. CDR1 and CDR2 from the germline V gene are MNHEY and SMNVEV (reference sequence). The CDR3 DNA follows: TGTGCCAGCAGCCCCTCGACTAGCACAGATACGCAGTATTTT. Its protein is CASSPSTSTDTQYF.

The genes are TRBV18 and TRBJ2-2; no firm D call. The ends were cut back, 1 base at V and 0 bases at J, with 6 bases in the middle. CDR3 length: 15 amino acids. Germline-derived CDR1 and CDR2 are KGHSH and LQKENI. CDR3 in amino acids: CASSPLLANTGELFF. The CDR3 DNA follows: TGTGCCAGCTCACCACTCCTAGCGAACACCGGGGAGCTGTTTTTT.